The entry below describes one T cell receptor beta chain. Its specificity is not known. Other DNA sequences of this sample code for an identical CDR3. Only in-frame clones appear in the TCRdb table, and some are missing; sequencing was by immunoSEQ multiplex PCR. The sample contains under 150,000 clones, roughly 88% of which appear only once. These data are taken from a study of a mutant IDH1 vaccine in newly diagnosed glioma. Study background: Vaccinations were initiated 4-6 weeks following radiotherapy alone, or were given together with temozolomide cycles. Prior therapy was radiotherapy, temozolomide, or both; most received both. Sex among treated patients split approximately 62% male, roughly 38% female; mean age was approximately 40 years.

Time point reported: week 11, during vaccination. The content of each vaccine dose was 300 ug of mutant IDH1 20-mer peptide, and topical imiquimod accompanied it. Donors' newly diagnosed IDH1-mutant WHO grade 3 or 4 astrocytomas lacked nuclear ATRX. The CDR3 covers 14 residues. After removal of 0 bases from V and 2 bases from J, the junction contained 0 bases not matched to a gene. Germline V gene lookup returns CDR1 LNHNV and CDR2 YYDKDF (reference sequence). The sequence came from a woman between 50 and 59 years old with glioma. Sequencing was performed on PBMCs, taken from a glioma patient whose treatment included an IDH1 peptide vaccine. This chain links TRBV15 with TRBJ2-5, with 7 bases identical to TRBD1. CDR3 sequence: CATSRDRGQETQYF. CDR3 nucleotide sequence: TGTGCCACCAGCAGAGACAGGGGGCAAGAGACCCAGTACTTC.